This T cell receptor (beta chain) was documented in a study of T-cell reconstitution after alpha-beta-depleted transplantation in children. Germline V gene data show CDR1 as MNHNS and CDR2 as SASEGT. There are 13 residues in the CDR3. The V and J ends lost 9 bases and 1 base respectively, with 11 bases between them. The TCRbeta library was prepared with unique molecular identifiers. TCRdb reanalysed the PCR reads using MiXCR and keeps one entry per CDR3 protein. The sample lists approximately 980,000 distinct CDR3 sequences, roughly 29% seen once, with around 30% in the top ten. The chain combines TRBV6-1 with TRBJ2-3, with D hard to call. The clonotype originates from a boy younger than two who had a stem cell transplant for SCID, so the T cells may come from the graft donor. This specimen was PBMCs, mostly from graft donor cells, taken 360 days after TCRalphabeta/CD19-depleted stem cell transplant. The CDR3 sequence: CASTPDGTDTQYF. The CDR3 DNA reads TGTGCCAGTACCCCGGACGGCACAGATACGCAGTATTTT.